This T cell receptor (beta chain) was retrieved from a study of cytomegalovirus exposure and HLA in healthy donors. Study-level findings and limits: Being productive about 87% or about 30% of the time was typical of most TCR beta V segments in an earlier analysis.

The study ran its PCR with 60 Vbeta and 13 Jbeta primers. The table came from immunoSEQ multiplex PCR; TCRdb's copy has only in-frame clones and leaves some out. In the table there are about 130,000 clones, around 70% of which are singletons. On this clone: Its antigen is unknown.

Germline V CDR1 and CDR2: SGDLS, YYNGEE. With V trimmed by 3 bases and J by 7 bases, 15 bases remained unmatched. The CDR3 totals 16 residues. The V gene is TRBV9, the J gene TRBJ2-5, with 7 positions matching TRBD2. The sequenced sample was PBMCs. The receptor comes from a man aged 40-55 years in good health and CMV-seropositive. The CDR3 region has the DNA TGTGCCAGCAGCGGGGATATGGCGGGGGACCCCGGGACCCAGTACTTC. It translates to CASSGDMAGDPGTQYF.